These 32 T cell receptor beta chains were all obtained from the same sample, sequenced in a study of metastatic and nonmetastatic thyroid tumors. TCRdb reassembled clones from the PCR reads with MiXCR. The sample includes approximately 22,000 clones, roughly an eighth of them seen just once. All patients were treatment-naive before thyroid surgery. The sequencing sample was made of blood. All receptors derive from a female donor with papillary thyroid cancer or a benign thyroid nodule (not recorded which). Some clones in this sample may be carry-over from other donors' samples.

The table lists this clone with many counts. The genes are TRBV6-1 and TRBJ2-1, with TRBD1 matching over 9 bases. The germline V gene has CDR1 MNHNS and CDR2 SASEGT. J was trimmed by 6 bases and V by 7 bases; bases with no gene match: 10. CDR3 size: 15 residues. The CDR3 sequence: CASNSGTGTSNEQFF. The CDR3 region has the DNA TGTGCCAGCAATTCCGGGACAGGGACGTCCAATGAGCAGTTCTTC.

Many counts were recorded for this clone. This chain links TRBV2 with TRBJ2-1; 12 nucleotides match TRBD2. Trimming took 6 bases from V and 4 from J; bases not matched to a gene: 13. The germline gives CDR1 SNHLY, CDR2 FYNNEI. The CDR3 length is 18 residues. CDR3 in amino acids: CASSPPRTSGTGYNEQFF. CDR3 DNA sequence: TGTGCCAGCAGCCCCCCCCGGACTAGCGGGACTGGTTACAATGAGCAGTTCTTC. Full variable domain (remainder filled in from reference TRBV2 and TRBJ2-1): EPEVTQTPSHQVTQMGQEVILRCVPISNHLYFYWYRQILGQKVEFLVSFYNNEISEKSEIFDDQFSVERPDGSNFTLKIRSTKLEDSAMYFCASSPPRTSGTGYNEQFFGPGTRLTVL.

This clone was observed at least ten times. J is TRBJ2-7 and V is TRBV7-6, with D possibly called TRBD1 or TRBD2 (6 bases each). Trimming took off 4 bases at V and 3 bases at J, with 19 bases between the two ends. The CDR3 is made up of 16 amino acids. Germline V gene lookup returns CDR1 SGHVS and CDR2 FNYEAQ. The CDR3 DNA follows: TGTGCCAGCAGCTCCGCGGGAACCACAGGGATCTACGAGCAGTACTTC. It yields the protein CASSSAGTTGIYEQYF. The full variable domain, its missing parts supplied by reference TRBV7-6 and TRBJ2-7, is GAGVSQSPRYKVTKRGQDVALRCDPISGHVSLYWYRQALGQGPEFLTYFNYEAQQDKSGLPNDRFSAERPEGSISTLTIQRTEQRDSAMYRCASSSAGTTGIYEQYFGPGTRLTVT.

This clone was detected ten times or more. V gene TRBV7-9 combines with J gene TRBJ2-1, with 9 bases identical to TRBD1. The germline V gene encodes CDR1 SEHNR and CDR2 FQNEAQ (reference sequence). Trimming took 5 bases from V and 2 from J; bases not matched to a gene: 7. This CDR3 is 16 amino acids long. CDR3 DNA sequence: TGTGCCAGCAGCCATAGACGGACAGGGGCCTACAATGAGCAGTTCTTC. It is translated as CASSHRRTGAYNEQFF.

This clone was observed many times. The J gene is TRBJ2-1, the V gene TRBV7-8, with 7 bases aligning to TRBD2. This CDR3 region has 12 residues. Germline V lookup: CDR1 SGHVS, CDR2 FQNEAQ. Trimming removed 7 bases from V and 10 bases from J; junction bases left unmatched: 7. The CDR3 region has the DNA TGTGCCAGCAAATGGGGGGGACGCGAGCAGTTCTTC. It codes for CASKWGGREQFF.

This clone was counted many times. The gene calls are TRBV20-1 and TRBJ1-6, with 9 bases fitting TRBD1. Germline-derived CDR1 and CDR2 are DFQATT and SNEGSKA (reference sequence). The CDR3 is 15 residues long. The V and J ends lost 3 bases and 14 bases, in that order; junction bases with no gene match: 14. CDR3 residues: CSASRRTGAAGTLHF. Here the CDR3 DNA reads TGCAGTGCTAGTAGAAGGACAGGGGCTGCGGGGACCCTCCACTTT.

This clone was counted ten times or more. The CDR3: CASSPTDGDQPQHF. CDR3 bases: TGTGCCAGCTCACCAACCGACGGGGATCAGCCCCAGCATTTT. This chain connects TRBV18 to TRBJ1-5, with D hard to call. V was trimmed by 2 bases and J by 5 bases, leaving 10 bases between them. The CDR3 consists of 14 residues. From germline, CDR1 is KGHSH and CDR2 LQKENI. Looking up the rest from reference TRBV18 and TRBJ1-5 gives the full variable domain: NAGVMQNPRHLVRRRGQEARLRCSPMKGHSHVYWYRQLPEEGLKFMVYLQKENIIDESGMPKERFSAEFPKEGPSILRIQQVVRGDSAAYFCASSPTDGDQPQHFGDGTRLSIL.

This clone was detected many times. A much larger clone is a single base away; this may be a read error. Other DNA sequences in the sample encode the same CDR3. This rearrangement joins TRBV7-9 to TRBJ1-1; weak D call: TRBD1 (5 bases). The CDR3 is made up of 13 amino acids. Germline loops: CDR1 SEHNR, CDR2 FQNEAQ (reference sequence). Trimming took 8 bases from V and 3 from J, leaving 13 bases between them. CDR3 region: CASGRAGDTEAFF. The CDR3 DNA sequence: TGTGCCAGCGGGCGCGCGGGGGACACTGAAGCTTTCTTT.

V is TRBV19 and J is TRBJ1-6; D gene uncertain. The V end was cut by 5 bases, the J end by 12 bases, with 11 bases between. Germline CDR1 and CDR2: LNHDA and SQIVND (reference sequence). The CDR3 runs to 12 residues. The CDR3 nucleotides read TGTGCCAGTAGTGGCGTCTGGGGACCCCTCCACTTT. It specifies CASSGVWGPLHF.

This clone appeared a single time. J is TRBJ1-6 and V is TRBV30; D unclear. The V gene lost 5 bases and the J gene lost 0 bases, with 5 bases spanning the gap. This CDR3 contains 13 residues. In germline, CDR1 is GTSNPN, CDR2 SVGIG (reference sequence). The CDR3 coding sequence is TGTGCCTGGCGGAGCTCCTATAATTCACCCCTCCACTTT. Encoded protein: CAWRSSYNSPLHF.

This clone was seen only a few times. The chain recombines TRBV27 with TRBJ2-7, with D perhaps TRBD1 (5 bases). V was trimmed by 2 bases and J by 1 base, leaving 9 bases between them. The CDR3 is made up of 14 amino acids. Germline V gene sequence: CDR1 MNHEY, CDR2 SMNVEV (reference sequence). CDR3 DNA sequence: TGTGCCAGCAGTTTACGACCAGGGTCCTACGAGCAGTACTTC. Translation: CASSLRPGSYEQYF.

This clone is labeled as medium-sized. The CDR3 here is CASDVTGAGKTEAFF. The CDR3, as DNA: TGTGCCAGCGATGTAACAGGGGCGGGAAAAACTGAAGCTTTCTTT. The V call is TRBV6-1, the J call TRBJ1-1; 7 bases fit TRBD1. Trimming cost V 8 bases and J 5 bases; bases outside gene matches: 14. Germline V gives CDR1 MNHNS, CDR2 SASEGT. CDR3 size: 15 residues.

In its sample, this clone was seen many times. The DNA of the CDR3 is TGTGCCAGTGGTCTGGAGGAGCGGCCCTCCTACAATGAGCAGTTCTTC. Residues: CASGLEERPSYNEQFF. The chain links TRBV19 to TRBJ2-1; D may be TRBD2 (5 bases). CDR1 is LNHDA and CDR2 is SQIVND in the germline V gene (reference sequence). The CDR3 has 16 amino acids. V was shortened by 8 bases and J by 0 bases, with 17 bases between the two germline ends. Filled out from reference TRBV19 and TRBJ2-1, the complete variable domain reads DGGITQSPKYLFRKEGQNVTLSCEQNLNHDAMYWYRQDPGQGLRLIYYSQIVNDFQKGDIAEGYSVSREKKESFPLTVTSAQKNPTAFYLCASGLEERPSYNEQFFGPGTRLTVL.

This clone appeared many times. The chain is built from TRBV5-1 and TRBJ2-3; D unresolved. The germline CDR1 and CDR2 sequences are SGHRS and YFSETQ. Trimming pared 2 bases from V and 0 bases from J, leaving 10 bases between. This CDR3 spans 15 amino acids. The chain's CDR3 is CASSFEARSTDTQYF. CDR3 DNA sequence: TGCGCCAGCAGCTTCGAGGCCCGTAGCACAGATACGCAGTATTTT.

This clone has ten or more counts. Distinct nucleotide sequences in the sample also encode this CDR3. The chain employs TRBV2 and TRBJ1-2; the D gene is possibly TRBD1 (5 bases). CDR1 is SNHLY, CDR2 FYNNEI, per germline. The CDR3 covers 12 residues. The ends were cut back, 3 bases at V and 7 bases at J, with 9 bases in the middle. CDR3 nucleotides: TGTGCCAGCAGTGACAGGGCGGGTGGCTACACCTTC. Its protein product is CASSDRAGGYTF.

This clone occurred many times. This chain uses TRBV9 with TRBJ1-1; a weak D match, TRBD1 (5 bases). V lost 4 bases, J lost 1 base, and 14 bases lay in between. The CDR3 has 15 amino acids. CDR1 and CDR2 from the germline V gene are SGDLS and YYNGEE. This CDR3 is CASSPRGGTNTEAFF. CDR3 in DNA: TGTGCCAGCAGCCCCCGGGGGGGTACGAACACTGAAGCTTTCTTT.

This clone has at least ten counts. The V and J genes are TRBV6-1 and TRBJ1-5, with 7 bases identical to TRBD1. The J segment lost 4 bases and the V segment lost 2 bases, leaving 5 bases of the junction unmatched. The CDR3 contains 15 residues. CDR1 is MNHNS and CDR2 is SASEGT in the germline V gene. The DNA for the CDR3 is TGTGCCAGCAGTGAACGGGGACAGAAGAATCAGCCCCAGCATTTT. Its translation: CASSERGQKNQPQHF.

CDR3 nucleotides: TGTGCCAGCAGCTTGGGCCCCGAGTCCGTCTATGGCTACACCTTC. Its translation: CASSLGPESVYGYTF. The chain uses TRBV5-8 and TRBJ1-2; D is unresolved. This CDR3 is built from 15 residues. Deletions cut 0 bases from V and 4 bases from J, with 13 bases between. The germline V gene has CDR1 SGHTS and CDR2 YDEGEE.

This clone was seen many times. The gene calls are TRBV6-5 and TRBJ2-1, with TRBD2 identical over 7 bases. The CDR3 consists of 15 residues. V shed 2 bases, J shed 3 bases, and the junction held 4 bases outside the gene matches. Germline V gene lookup returns CDR1 MNHEY and CDR2 SVGAGI. DNA for the CDR3: TGTGCCAGCAGTTACCGGGCGGGGGACTACAATGAGCAGTTCTTC. It codes for CASSYRAGDYNEQFF.

The rearrangement uses TRBV12-3 or TRBV12-4 and TRBJ2-7; D is undetermined. The ends were cut back, 1 base at V and 1 base at J, with 2 bases in the middle. The CDR3 sequence is 12 residues long. The CDR3 here is CASSLVSYEQYF. CDR3 DNA sequence: TGTGCCAGCAGTTTAGTTTCCTACGAGCAGTACTTC.

In this sample, this clone turned up a few times. The chain has TRBV28 and TRBJ1-1; D gene uncertain. The CDR3 extends over 12 amino acids. V shed 7 bases and J shed 4 bases, with 10 bases lying between them. Germline V lookup: CDR1 MDHEN, CDR2 SYDVKM. The CDR3 sequence: CASKAGSTEAFF. In DNA form, the CDR3 reads TGTGCCAGCAAAGCTGGGAGCACTGAAGCTTTCTTT.

In this sample, this clone turned up many times. The J gene is TRBJ1-2, the V gene TRBV7-2; 7 bases are shared with TRBD1. The CDR3 contains 14 residues. CDR1 and CDR2 from the germline V gene are SGHTA and FQGNSA. With V trimmed by 3 bases and J by 4 bases, 5 bases remained unmatched. The CDR3 protein is CASSLNRGLYGYTF. CDR3 sequence (DNA): TGTGCCAGCAGCTTGAACAGGGGACTCTATGGCTACACCTTC.

This clone came up many times. This CDR3 is CASSLLGRTTKNYGYTF. The DNA of the CDR3 is TGTGCCAGCAGCTTATTGGGGCGGACGACAAAAAACTATGGCTACACCTTC. The genes are TRBV7-2 and TRBJ1-2, with D possibly being TRBD1 (5 bases). Per germline, CDR1 SGHTA and CDR2 FQGNSA. CDR3 size: 17 residues. Trimming removed 2 bases at V and 2 bases at J, with 18 bases between.

The table lists this clone with many counts. DNA for the CDR3: TGCGCCAGCAGCCCGCTCGTAAGCGCCAACACCGGGGAGCTGTTTTTT. It is translated as CASSPLVSANTGELFF. The V and J genes are TRBV5-1 and TRBJ2-2; D remains unclear. Trimming cost V 4 bases and J 2 bases, with 15 bases left between them. Germline-derived CDR1 and CDR2 are SGHRS and YFSETQ. The CDR3 length is 16 residues. Full variable domain (remainder filled in from reference TRBV5-1 and TRBJ2-2): KAGVTQTPRYLIKTRGQQVTLSCSPISGHRSVSWYQQTPGQGLQFLFEYFSETQRNKGNFPGRFSGRQFSNSRSEMNVSTLELGDSALYLCASSPLVSANTGELFFGEGSRLTVL.

This clone was detected many times. A much larger clone differs by one base, so this may be a read error. The chain recombines TRBV2 with TRBJ1-5; D is unclear. The CDR3 spans 15 residues. The germline V gene encodes CDR1 SNHLY and CDR2 FYNNEI. The CDR3 region has the DNA TGTGCCAGCAGTGAAGGCCGGCCGAGCAATCAGCTCCAGCATTTT. The encoded protein is CASSEGRPSNQLQHF.

This clone was observed at least ten times. Other DNA sequences in the same sample also yield this CDR3. The chain is built from TRBV7-2 and TRBJ1-6; D unclear. The CDR3 has 14 amino acids. The V and J ends lost 1 base and 13 bases respectively, with 14 bases between them. Germline-derived CDR1 and CDR2 are SGHTA and FQGNSA. The CDR3 DNA follows: TGTGCCAGCAGCTTAGGGCGCGTAATTCACCCCCTCCACTTT. Translation gives CASSLGRVIHPLHF. Together with reference TRBV7-2 and TRBJ1-6, the CDR3 gives the full variable domain: GAGVSQSPSNKVTEKGKDVELRCDPISGHTALYWYRQSLGQGLEFLIYFQGNSAPDKSGLPSDRFSAERTGGSVSTLTIQRTQQEDSAVYLCASSLGRVIHPLHFGNGTRLTVT.

This clone has at least ten counts. This sample also contains other DNA sequences that code for the same CDR3. The chain joins TRBV5-8 to TRBJ2-7, with D possibly being TRBD2 (5 bases). This CDR3 is 13 amino acids long. The V end was cut by 4 bases, the J end by 2 bases, with 10 bases between. In germline, CDR1 is SGHTS, CDR2 YDEGEE. CDR3 sequence: CASSPGSPYEQYF. CDR3 DNA: TGTGCCAGCAGCCCGGGGTCCCCCTACGAGCAGTACTTC.

This clone was seen ten or more times. CDR3 bases: TGTGCCAGCAGCCAAAGAGGGACAGATTCCTACAATGAGCAGTTCTTC. Protein product: CASSQRGTDSYNEQFF. This chain links TRBV4-2 with TRBJ2-1, with 7 bases that match TRBD1. The junction had 5 bases not matched to a gene; V was cut back by 2 bases and J by 1 base. The CDR3 runs 16 residues. Germline V gene lookup returns CDR1 LGHNA and CDR2 YNFKEQ.

The chain recombines TRBV11-2 with TRBJ2-3; 10 nucleotides align to TRBD2. The germline CDR1 and CDR2 sequences are SGHAT and FQNNGV. The CDR3 length is 18 residues. The ends lost 6 bases at V and 6 bases at J; junction bases unmatched: 18. CDR3 loop: CASRPGTSVSSLSDTQYF. The CDR3 nucleotides read TGTGCCAGCAGGCCCGGGACTAGCGTGAGCTCGCTCTCGGATACGCAGTATTTT.

In this sample, this clone turned up a few times. One end of the junction does not line up with germline, which may come from a read error. The chain is built from TRBV6-1 and TRBJ2-7; D is ambiguous. CDR3 size: 14 residues. CDR1 and CDR2 (germline): MNHNS, SASEGT. CDR3 protein: CASSEVGVSAHLHF. The DNA of the CDR3 is TGTGCCAGCAGTGAAGTTGGCGTGAGTGCCCATTTGCACTTC.

The rearrangement links TRBV30 to TRBJ1-2, with a tentative D call TRBD1 (5 bases). The V end lost 4 bases, the J end lost 8 bases, and 11 bases lay between the germline ends. Germline V CDR1 and CDR2: GTSNPN, SVGIG (reference sequence). The length of the CDR3 is 11 residues. The CDR3 region is CAWKTGGGYTF. DNA for the CDR3: TGTGCCTGGAAAACAGGAGGAGGCTACACCTTC.

Ten or more counts support this clone. V and J are TRBV5-1 and TRBJ1-6; D unclear. The CDR3 is 14 residues long. Trimming shortened V by 0 bases and J by 10 bases, and 11 bases separated the two germline ends. Germline CDR1 is SGHRS and CDR2 is YFSETQ. The CDR3 DNA is TGCGCCAGCAGCTTGGTTGGGCGCGGATCACCCCTCCACTTT. Its protein is CASSLVGRGSPLHF.